This T cell receptor beta chain appears in the sequencing data of a study of blood T cell repertoires in COVID-19. Study context: The origin of the acute and convalescent COVID-19 samples was the United States, Italy and Spain. The cDNA or gDNA used as material had been derived from T cells, B-cell-depleted T cells, or PBMCs.

The CDR3 spans 13 residues. The J segment lost 4 bases and the V segment lost 6 bases, leaving 5 bases of the junction unmatched. As originally analysed: From reference gene primer amplification, estimates of nucleated cell counts were derived. The table came from immunoSEQ multiplex PCR; TCRdb's copy has only in-frame clones and leaves some out. The DNA was the basis for D and trimming; V, J and clone size are from that table. The data show about 260,000 clones, with 87% seen just once and about 1.6% held by the top ten. The chain is built from TRBV12-3 or TRBV12-4 and TRBJ1-2; 7 nucleotides match TRBD1. The origin of this receptor is a woman aged 35 to 49 who had recovered from COVID-19. The material sequenced was peripheral blood. CDR3 nucleotide sequence: TGTGCCAGCAGCAGAGGGGGCACCTATGGCTACACCTTC. It is translated as CASSRGGTYGYTF.